This is a list of T cell receptor beta chains from one sample in a study of blood T cell repertoires in COVID-19. Assay: immunoSEQ multiplex PCR; the TCRdb copy retains only in-frame clones and omits some. Here the sample spans around 200,000 clones, 75% to 90% being singletons. The specimen was PBMCs or T cells enriched from blood (not recorded which). The receptors stem from a woman in her 40s with acute COVID-19. The CDR3 runs from the conserved cysteine through the conserved F or W. D genes are given only for firm matches. Clone sizes are given selectively: once, few, many, or a class where the clone is expanded.

TRBV14	17	.	.	TRBJ2-5	CASSHSHVTEYQETQYF	TGTGCCAGCAGCCATAGCCACGTGACAGAGTACCAAGAGACCCAGTACTTC
TRBV5-1	17	.	.	TRBJ2-3	CASSFRPVGQSTDTQYF	TGCGCCAGCAGCTTTAGGCCTGTAGGACAAAGCACAGATACGCAGTATTTT
TRBV9	14	.	TRBD2	TRBJ2-2	CASRLAGDTGELFF	TGTGCCAGCAGGCTAGCGGGGGACACCGGGGAGCTGTTTTTT
TRBV7-3	14	.	TRBD1	TRBJ1-1	CASSPQGGLTEAFF	TGTGCCAGCAGCCCACAGGGGGGTCTTACGGAAGCTTTCTTT
TRBV5-1	18	.	TRBD1	TRBJ1-6	CASSLGQGATPGDSPLHF	TGCGCCAGCAGCTTAGGACAGGGGGCAACACCGGGGGATTCACCCCTCCACTTT
TRBV6-5	16	.	.	TRBJ1-6	CASSYLVRRGNSPLHF	TGTGCCAGCAGTTACCTGGTGAGGAGGGGTAATTCACCCCTCCACTTT
TRBV4-1	13	.	.	TRBJ1-1	CASSRRENTEAFF	TGCGCCAGCAGCCGACGGGAGAACACTGAAGCTTTCTTT
TRBV9	17	.	.	TRBJ1-1	CASSVFGGLARNTEAFF	TGTGCCAGCAGCGTTTTCGGGGGATTGGCAAGGAACACTGAAGCTTTCTTT
TRBV28	13	.	TRBD1	TRBJ1-2	CASSLTGGWGYTF	TGTGCCAGCAGTCTCACAGGGGGATGGGGCTACACCTTC
TRBV27	16	.	TRBD2	TRBJ2-1	CASSLTLAGGLSEQFF	TGTGCCAGCAGTCTGACTTTAGCGGGGGGGCTGAGTGAGCAGTTCTTC
TRBV6-2/TRBV6-3	15	.	TRBD1	TRBJ1-2	CASSYSTFRGDGYTF	TGTGCCAGCAGTTACTCGACCTTCAGGGGGGACGGCTACACCTTC
TRBV30	14	.	.	TRBJ1-5	CAFSDRTSNQPQHF	TGTGCCTTTAGCGACAGGACGAGCAATCAGCCCCAGCATTTT
TRBV19	15	.	TRBD2	TRBJ2-3	CATGLAGGPTDTQYF	TGTGCCACCGGACTAGCGGGGGGGCCCACAGATACGCAGTATTTT
TRBV9	16	.	.	TRBJ1-2	CASSPGGGNLNYGYTF	TGTGCCAGCAGCCCCGGGGGGGGCAACCTTAACTATGGCTACACCTTC
TRBV19	13	.	.	TRBJ1-4	CASQLTTNEKLFF	TGTGCCAGTCAACTAACAACTAATGAAAAACTGTTTTTT
TRBV19	14	.	.	TRBJ1-6	CASSLRTGNSPLHF	TGTGCCAGTAGTCTACGGACGGGGAATTCACCCCTCCACTTT
TRBV18	19	.	TRBD1	TRBJ1-3	CASSPLGTARGISGNTIYF	TGTGCCAGCTCACCATTGGGGACAGCCAGAGGAATATCTGGAAACACCATATATTTT
TRBV5-6	15	.	TRBD1	TRBJ2-1	CASRRRGQGNNEQFF	TGTGCCAGCAGGAGACGGGGACAGGGGAATAATGAGCAGTTCTTC
TRBV28	14	.	TRBD1	TRBJ1-1	CASSIGQGYTEAFF	TGTGCCAGCAGCATAGGACAGGGTTACACTGAAGCTTTCTTT
TRBV19	17	.	TRBD2	TRBJ2-4	CARASGGLSLAKNIQYF	TGTGCCAGGGCTAGCGGGGGGTTATCGCTAGCCAAAAACATTCAGTACTTC
TRBV3-1/TRBV3-2	17	.	.	TRBJ1-2	CASSQARTLQGVSGYTF	TGTGCCAGCAGCCAAGCGAGGACATTACAGGGTGTCTCTGGCTACACCTTC
TRBV18	14	.	TRBD1	TRBJ1-5	CASSGTGQNQPQHF	TGTGCCAGCTCAGGGACAGGTCAAAATCAGCCCCAGCATTTT
TRBV4-1	16	.	.	TRBJ1-6	CASSQELGGANSPLHF	TGCGCCAGCAGCCAAGAACTAGGGGGTGCGAATTCACCCCTCCACTTT
TRBV7-2	16	.	TRBD1	TRBJ1-1	CASRRRDRGLVTEAFF	TGTGCCAGCCGCCGGAGGGACAGGGGGCTGGTGACTGAAGCTTTCTTT
TRBV3-1/TRBV3-2	19	.	TRBD1	TRBJ1-3	CASSQDVRKNRGSGNTIYF	TGTGCCAGCAGCCAAGATGTGAGAAAGAACAGGGGCTCTGGAAACACCATATATTTT
TRBV10-3	17	.	TRBD2	TRBJ2-1	CAVGGTGTLSSYNEQFF	TGTGCCGTCGGGGGGACGGGGACCCTAAGCTCCTACAATGAGCAGTTCTTC
TRBV4-3	14	few	TRBD1	TRBJ2-7	CASSQGTGAAEQYF	TGCGCCAGCAGCCAGGGTACAGGGGCAGCCGAGCAGTACTTC
TRBV6-4	16	.	.	TRBJ1-2	CASSDAPSHSHYGYTF	TGTGCCAGCAGTGACGCTCCGAGCCATTCCCACTATGGCTACACCTTC
TRBV5-1	15	.	TRBD1	TRBJ2-7	CASSLEGTGGGEQYF	TGCGCCAGCAGCTTGGAGGGGACAGGGGGCGGCGAGCAGTACTTC
TRBV6-5	14	.	TRBD2	TRBJ2-1	CASSQRGALGEQFF	TGTGCCAGCAGTCAGCGGGGGGCCTTAGGCGAGCAGTTCTTC
TRBV30	14	.	.	TRBJ1-4	CACGVTPGGEKLFF	TGTGCCTGCGGGGTAACCCCCGGGGGTGAAAAACTGTTTTTT
TRBV5-1	15	.	.	TRBJ1-2	CASRNRDSSVYGYTF	TGCGCCAGCAGAAACAGGGATTCGAGTGTCTATGGCTACACCTTC
TRBV29-1	12	.	TRBD1	TRBJ1-2	CSVDNRGYGYTF	TGCAGCGTTGATAACAGGGGGTATGGCTACACCTTC
TRBV5-1	13	.	.	TRBJ1-2	CASSFIWARGYTF	TGCGCCAGCAGCTTTATCTGGGCCCGAGGCTACACCTTC
TRBV3-1/TRBV3-2	16	.	TRBD1	TRBJ1-4	CASTSGTGIRGEKLFF	TGTGCCAGCACGTCCGGGACAGGGATTCGGGGTGAAAAACTGTTTTTT
TRBV6-1	12	.	.	TRBJ2-4	CASSEEQGVQYF	TGTGCCAGCAGTGAAGAACAGGGCGTTCAGTACTTC
TRBV3-1/TRBV3-2	13	.	.	TRBJ2-7	CASSPKGRGEQYF	TGTGCCAGCAGCCCCAAGGGCCGGGGCGAGCAGTACTTC
TRBV18	14	.	.	TRBJ1-6	CASSRGLNLSPLHF	TGTGCCAGCTCACGCGGATTGAACCTCTCGCCCCTCCACTTT
TRBV21-1	16	.	.	TRBJ2-1	CASSHTGTGTANEQFF	TGTGCCAGCAGCCATACCGGGACAGGGACGGCCAATGAGCAGTTCTTC
TRBV30	13	once	.	TRBJ1-1	CAWSAPTLEEAFF	TGTGCCTGGAGTGCCCCCACCTTAGAAGAAGCTTTCTTT
TRBV6-6	12	once	TRBD1	TRBJ1-1	CASNRGSAEAFF	TGTGCCAGCAACAGGGGATCCGCTGAAGCTTTCTTT
TRBV5-1	18	few	TRBD1	TRBJ1-6	CASSPRTGQGARSSPLHF	TGCGCCAGCAGCCCTAGGACTGGACAGGGGGCCAGGAGCTCACCCCTCCACTTT